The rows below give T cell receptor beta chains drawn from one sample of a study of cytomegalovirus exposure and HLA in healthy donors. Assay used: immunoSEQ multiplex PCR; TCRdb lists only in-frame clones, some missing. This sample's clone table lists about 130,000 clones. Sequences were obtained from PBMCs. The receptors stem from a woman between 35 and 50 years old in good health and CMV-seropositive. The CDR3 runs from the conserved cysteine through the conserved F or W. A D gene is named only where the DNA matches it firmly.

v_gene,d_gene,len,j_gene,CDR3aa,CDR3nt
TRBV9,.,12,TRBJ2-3,CASGSPTDTQYF,TGTGCCAGCGGGAGTCCCACAGATACGCAGTATTTT
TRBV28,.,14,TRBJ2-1,CASSYRASYNEQFF,TGTGCCAGCAGTTACAGGGCCTCCTACAATGAGCAGTTCTTC
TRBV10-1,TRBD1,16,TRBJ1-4,CATLKGQGAFNEKLFF,TGCGCCACCCTCAAGGGACAGGGAGCGTTTAATGAAAAACTGTTTTTT
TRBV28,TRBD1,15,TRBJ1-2,CASSPAGQGNYGYTF,TGTGCCAGCAGCCCCGCGGGACAGGGGAACTATGGCTACACCTTC
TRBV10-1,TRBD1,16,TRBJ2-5,CASSESRTGLGETQYF,TGCGCCAGCAGTGAGTCACGGACAGGGCTGGGGGAGACCCAGTACTTC
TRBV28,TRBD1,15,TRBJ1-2,CASSQDRFANYGYTF,TGTGCCAGCAGCCAGGACAGGTTCGCTAACTATGGCTACACCTTC
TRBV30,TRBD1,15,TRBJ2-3,CAWSPPGGGTDTQYF,TGTGCCTGGAGTCCCCCAGGGGGAGGCACAGATACGCAGTATTTT
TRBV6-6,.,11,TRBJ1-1,CASSKTVEAFF,TGTGCCAGCAGTAAGACAGTTGAAGCTTTCTTT
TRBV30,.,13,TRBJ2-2,CAWDGLPTGELFF,TGTGCCTGGGACGGACTACCCACCGGGGAGCTGTTTTTT
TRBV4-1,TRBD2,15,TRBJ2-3,CASSPVGSGIDTQYF,TGCGCCAGCAGCCCGGTTGGTAGCGGGATAGATACGCAGTATTTT
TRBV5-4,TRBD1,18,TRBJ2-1,CASSPTPRQGSRIDEQFF,TGTGCCAGCAGCCCTACACCCCGACAGGGTTCGCGAATCGATGAGCAGTTCTTC
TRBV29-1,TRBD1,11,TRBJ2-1,CSVGTGGEQFF,TGCAGCGTTGGGACAGGGGGTGAGCAGTTCTTC
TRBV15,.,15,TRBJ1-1,CATSRDITEGAEAFF,TGTGCCACCAGCAGAGATATTACCGAAGGGGCTGAAGCTTTCTTT
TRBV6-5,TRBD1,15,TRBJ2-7,CASSYSGQPFYEQYF,TGTGCCAGCAGTTACTCGGGACAGCCGTTCTACGAGCAGTACTTC
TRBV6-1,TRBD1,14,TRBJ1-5,CASSEVAGGKPQHF,TGTGCCAGCAGTGAAGTCGCAGGGGGTAAGCCCCAGCATTTT
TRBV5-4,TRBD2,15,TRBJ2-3,CASSYASGRTDTQYF,TGTGCCAGCAGCTATGCTAGCGGGAGAACAGATACGCAGTATTTT
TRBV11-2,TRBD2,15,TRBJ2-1,CASSLSLAGGSEQFF,TGTGCCAGCAGCTTAAGTCTAGCGGGAGGAAGTGAGCAGTTCTTC
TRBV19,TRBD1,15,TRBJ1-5,CASSMGQGFNQPQHF,TGTGCCAGTAGTATGGGACAGGGTTTCAATCAGCCCCAGCATTTT
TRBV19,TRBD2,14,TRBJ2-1,CASSIPGGYNEQFF,TGTGCCAGTAGTATACCGGGGGGATACAATGAGCAGTTCTTC
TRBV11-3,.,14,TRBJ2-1,CASSLGLDHNEQFF,TGTGCCAGCAGCTTAGGACTAGATCACAATGAGCAGTTCTTC
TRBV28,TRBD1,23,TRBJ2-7,CASSSNHLRQGKGVGYRVYEQYF,TGTGCCAGCAGTTCGAACCATCTTCGACAGGGGAAGGGTGTGGGTTATAGAGTTTACGAGCAGTACTTC